This T cell receptor beta chain was sequenced in a study of blood T cell repertoires in COVID-19. The germline CDR1 and CDR2 sequences are SGDLS and YYNGEE. Trimming shortened V by 6 bases and J by 5 bases, and 6 bases separated the two germline ends. CDR3 length: 12 residues. Method: immunoSEQ multiplex PCR; TCRdb's copy keeps in-frame clones and lacks some. The sample carries roughly 500,000 clones, 70% to 90% recorded once. The study drew participants aged about 18 to 90 years from around 24 US areas. The gene calls are TRBV9 and TRBJ1-6, with D unresolved. The specimen was PBMCs or T cells enriched from blood (not recorded which). This TCR came from a woman in her sixties or seventies who had recovered from COVID-19. CDR3 loop: CASKSDNSPLHF. In nucleotides, the CDR3 is TGTGCCAGCAAAAGCGATAATTCACCCCTCCACTTT.